The 21 T cell receptor beta chains given below trace back to one sample, sequenced in a study of shared clonotypes between healthy human individuals. Method: immunoSEQ multiplex PCR; TCRdb's copy keeps in-frame clones and lacks some. The sample gives some 500,000 clones, around 95% of which show up once; around 0.066% is in the top ten. Source material: naive CD4+ T cells sorted from blood. Subset reported: CD45RA+ positively selected. Receptor source: a woman younger than 45 in good health.

The V call is TRBV5-6, the J call TRBJ1-4; 10 bases agree with TRBD1. The CDR3 is 17 residues long. The germline V gene encodes CDR1 SGHDT and CDR2 YYEEEE. Trimming cost V 4 bases and J 2 bases; bases outside gene matches: 8. CDR3 DNA: TGTGCCAGCAGCCGGGGACAGGGGAGGCAGACTAATGAAAAACTGTTTTTT. Amino acids: CASSRGQGRQTNEKLFF.

A word on this clone: This sample includes further DNA sequences coding for the same CDR3. The chain recombines TRBV4-1 with TRBJ1-5; possible D gene TRBD1, 6 bases. Deletions cut 3 bases from V and 7 bases from J, with 13 bases between. The CDR3 is 14 amino acids. The germline CDR1 and CDR2 sequences are MGHRA and YSYEKL. The CDR3 DNA reads as TGCGCCAGCAGCCAGCTTACAGGGAACCAGCCCCAGCATTTT. Its translation: CASSQLTGNQPQHF.

The V call is TRBV9, the J call TRBJ1-1; 7 bases fit TRBD1. The trim removed 3 bases at V and 4 bases at J, leaving 6 bases unmatched. The length of the CDR3 is 14 residues. In germline, CDR1 is SGDLS, CDR2 YYNGEE. The CDR3 here is CASSAGQSVTEAFF. The CDR3 region has the DNA TGTGCCAGCAGCGCGGGACAGAGTGTCACTGAAGCTTTCTTT.

The chain uses TRBV2 and TRBJ1-1; TRBD1 is a possible D gene (6 bases). CDR1 and CDR2 (germline): SNHLY, FYNNEI. Trimming removed 6 bases from V and 4 bases from J, with 15 bases in between. CDR3 size: 14 residues. This CDR3 reads CASREQGFVTEAFF. The DNA for the CDR3 is TGTGCCAGCAGGGAGCAGGGGTTTGTCACTGAAGCTTTCTTT.

The sample holds one count of this clone. The gene calls are TRBV5-1 and TRBJ2-5, with 10 positions matching TRBD2. Germline lookup yields CDR1 SGHRS and CDR2 YFSETQ. J was trimmed by 2 bases and V by 5 bases; bases with no gene match: 6. The CDR3 has 15 amino acids. In DNA, the CDR3 is TGCGCCAGCAGGGATCCACTAGCGGGGCAAGAGACCCAGTACTTC. Amino acids: CASRDPLAGQETQYF.

The chain carries TRBV6-4 and TRBJ2-1, with D perhaps matching TRBD2 (5 bases). Germline values: CDR1 MRHNA, CDR2 SNTAGT. V lost 5 bases to trimming and J lost 7 bases, with 12 bases between them. This CDR3 spans 13 amino acids. CDR3 in DNA: TGTGCCAGCAGTAGGACGACGGGGAATGAGCAGTTCTTC. Its translation is CASSRTTGNEQFF.

V is TRBV15 and J is TRBJ2-3; unclear D gene. The CDR3 runs to 13 residues. CDR1 LNHNV and CDR2 YYDKDF come from the germline V gene (reference sequence). Trimming took 5 bases from V and 4 from J, leaving 10 bases between them. DNA for the CDR3: TGTGCCACCAGCGGAAGGGTCGCAGATACGCAGTATTTT. Its translation is CATSGRVADTQYF.

This clone showed up just once. The sample holds other DNA sequences that translate to the same CDR3. The gene calls are TRBV18 and TRBJ2-2; the D gene is possibly TRBD2 (5 bases). Germline loops: CDR1 KGHSH, CDR2 LQKENI. Trimming took off 2 bases at V and 0 bases at J, with 10 bases between the two ends. The CDR3 spans 16 residues. CDR3 nucleotides: TGTGCCAGCTCACCAATGACGGGAACGAACACCGGGGAGCTGTTTTTT. It is translated as CASSPMTGTNTGELFF.

This clone has only one observation. The chain recombines TRBV7-2 with TRBJ2-1; TRBD2 matches at 8 bases. CDR3 length: 16 residues. The germline gives CDR1 SGHTA, CDR2 FQGNSA. Trimming at V came to 1 base and at J to 2 bases, leaving 4 bases not matched to a gene. CDR3 sequence (DNA): TGTGCCAGCAGCTTAGAGGCGGGAGGACCCTACAATGAGCAGTTCTTC. This encodes CASSLEAGGPYNEQFF.

The V call is TRBV2, the J call TRBJ2-2; 10 positions agree with TRBD2. The CDR3 length is 17 residues. V lost 0 bases, J lost 6 bases, and 7 bases stayed unmatched. Germline CDR1 reads SNHLY; CDR2 reads FYNNEI. The CDR3 DNA is TGTGCCAGCAGTGAAGCGCGGACAGCGGGAGGGCCCGGGGAGCTGTTTTTT. Translated: CASSEARTAGGPGELFF. Combining the CDR3 with reference TRBV2 and TRBJ2-2 gives the whole variable domain EPEVTQTPSHQVTQMGQEVILRCVPISNHLYFYWYRQILGQKVEFLVSFYNNEISEKSEIFDDQFSVERPDGSNFTLKIRSTKLEDSAMYFCASSEARTAGGPGELFFGEGSRLTVL.

As DNA, the CDR3 is TGTGCCGTAACTAGCGGTGGGGCCTACGAGCAGTACTTC. As protein: CAVTSGGAYEQYF. This chain connects TRBV7-8 to TRBJ2-7; 8 bases are shared with TRBD2. V shed 11 bases, J shed 2 bases, and the junction held 8 bases outside the gene matches. The germline V gene encodes CDR1 SGHVS and CDR2 FQNEAQ. This CDR3 is built from 13 residues.

The gene calls are TRBV6-5 and TRBJ2-7; TRBD2 is a possible D gene (6 bases). CDR3 length equals 14 residues. Germline V gene lookup returns CDR1 MNHEY and CDR2 SVGAGI. Trimming shortened V by 2 bases and J by 4 bases, and 12 bases separated the two germline ends. Here the CDR3 reads CASSYDARGYEQYF. In DNA, the CDR3 is TGTGCCAGCAGTTACGATGCCCGGGGGTACGAGCAGTACTTC.

The chain uses TRBV27 and TRBJ2-7; D is possibly TRBD2 (6 bases). The CDR3 sequence is 15 residues long. Trimming stripped 4 bases from V and 1 base from J, with 14 bases between. Per the germline V gene, CDR1 is MNHEY and CDR2 is SMNVEV (reference sequence). CDR3 DNA sequence: TGTGCCAGCAGTTCCCGCGGGGCCGGGTCCTACGAGCAGTACTTC. Amino acid sequence: CASSSRGAGSYEQYF.

The genes are TRBV19 and TRBJ2-7, with 9 bases lining up with TRBD1. The germline gives CDR1 LNHDA, CDR2 SQIVND (reference sequence). The CDR3 totals 14 residues. V lost 6 bases and J lost 4; bases outside the gene matches: 7. The CDR3 loop is CASRAPGQGYEQYF. The CDR3 DNA follows: TGTGCCAGTAGGGCCCCGGGACAGGGTTACGAGCAGTACTTC.

This clone was detected once. V and J are TRBV30 and TRBJ2-7; TRBD2 agrees at 7 bases. Germline CDR1 and CDR2: GTSNPN and SVGIG (reference sequence). The CDR3 consists of 16 residues. V lost 2 bases and J lost 2; bases outside the gene matches: 12. CDR3 nucleotides: TGTGCCTGGAGTCCACCACCCGGCGCGGGAGCCTACGAGCAGTACTTC. As protein: CAWSPPPGAGAYEQYF.

This sequence joins TRBV6-6 and TRBJ1-2; D might be TRBD1 (5 bases). With 4 bases removed from V and 8 bases from J, the gap between germline ends came to 20 bases. This CDR3 comprises 15 residues. Germline V gives CDR1 MNHNY, CDR2 SVGAGI (reference sequence). The chain's CDR3 is CASSSPQDLDLGYTF. DNA of the CDR3: TGTGCCAGCAGTTCGCCACAGGATTTAGACTTGGGCTACACCTTC.

The chain recombines TRBV9 with TRBJ2-1; 8 nucleotides line up with TRBD2. With 4 bases clipped from V and 8 bases from J, the junction kept 11 bases outside the gene matches. The V gene's germline CDR1 is SGDLS and CDR2 YYNGEE. The CDR3 length is 15 residues. CDR3 nucleotide sequence: TGTGCCAGCAGCCCACGGGCGGGAGGCCCCGATGAGCAGTTCTTC. Translation: CASSPRAGGPDEQFF.

The chain uses TRBV28 and TRBJ2-5; perhaps TRBD2 as D (5 bases). The DNA end lines up better with TRBJ2-7; the J call may be wrong. CDR1 and CDR2 from the germline V gene are MDHEN and SYDVKM. The CDR3 is made up of 15 amino acids. The CDR3 bases are TGTGCCAGCACCGAGTGGTCCAGCGGATCCTACGAGCAGTACTTC. This gives the protein CASTEWSSGSYEQYF.

The chain couples TRBV2 to TRBJ2-3; a possible D gene is TRBD2 (6 bases). Deletions cut 7 bases from V and 5 bases from J, with 13 bases between. CDR1 is SNHLY and CDR2 is FYNNEI in the germline V gene. The CDR3 consists of 13 residues. Written as DNA, the CDR3 is TGTGCCAGCAAAGCGGGCCAGGGAGATACGCAGTATTTT. Its protein is CASKAGQGDTQYF.

This clone was detected only once. The chain links TRBV7-8 to TRBJ2-6, with 10 bases matching TRBD2. J was trimmed by 2 bases and V by 3 bases; bases with no gene match: 10. The germline V gene has CDR1 SGHVS and CDR2 FQNEAQ. The CDR3 has 19 amino acids. CDR3 loop: CASSFKRGAGGPGANVLTF. The CDR3 nucleotides are TGTGCCAGCAGCTTTAAGAGGGGAGCGGGAGGGCCTGGGGCCAACGTCCTGACTTTC.

The chain employs TRBV11-1 and TRBJ2-7; 11 nucleotides align to TRBD2. V was pared by 5 bases and J by 5 bases, with 8 bases of the junction left unmatched. Germline-derived CDR1 and CDR2 are SGHAT and FQDESV (reference sequence). CDR3 length equals 15 residues. The CDR3 here is CASSSTSGSLHEQYF. The CDR3 region has the DNA TGTGCCAGCAGCAGTACTAGCGGGAGTCTGCACGAGCAGTACTTC.